This T cell receptor beta chain originates from a study of patients and donors after allogeneic stem cell transplantation. This clonotype appeared a few times. The CDR3 loop spans 15 amino acids. Between the trimmed V and J ends, which lost 2 bases and 0 bases, there was a span of 11 bases. Germline CDR1 and CDR2: SEHNR and FQNEAQ (reference sequence). TCRdb reanalysed the RT-PCR reads using MiXCR and keeps one entry per CDR3 protein. Of some 60,000 distinct CDR3 sequences listed, approximately 12% were seen once; the top ten hold around 30%. The origin of this receptor is a human donor who was either an allogeneic HSCT recipient or a stem cell or donor lymphocyte infusion donor (not recorded which). It is not recorded whose cells these are; they may come from a transplant donor. The chain uses TRBV7-9 and TRBJ2-7, with D maybe TRBD2 (5 bases). The sample consisted of blood, either unsorted or a sorted T cell fraction (not recorded which). The CDR3 DNA follows: TGTGCCAGCAGCTTACGTGCGGGTATCTCCTACGAGCAGTACTTC. It specifies CASSLRAGISYEQYF.